Following are 14 T cell receptor beta chains from one sample sequenced in a study of T-cell memory formation after mild COVID-19. TCRdb reprocessed the 5' RACE reads with MiXCR, giving one entry per CDR3 protein. The table has 350,000 to 400,000 distinct CDR3 sequences, around 21% seen once. The source material was PBMCs or a T cell subset sorted from them (not recorded which). The receptors come from an adult woman who had mild COVID-19 (a few samples of this study predate the infection). Cell type and time point are not known.

The chain couples TRBV7-3 to TRBJ1-1; 7 bases align to TRBD1. The V segment lost 5 bases and the J segment 8 bases; nucleotides outside the gene matches: 5. The germline V gene encodes CDR1 SGHTA and CDR2 FQGTGA. The length of the CDR3 is 12 residues. The CDR3 loop reads CASSAGGGEAFF. The DNA for the CDR3 is TGTGCCAGCAGCGCAGGGGGTGGAGAAGCTTTCTTT.

This clonotype was detected a few times. V is TRBV10-3 and J is TRBJ2-1; 8 nucleotides agree with TRBD1. The CDR3 runs 16 residues. The V gene's germline CDR1 is ENHRY and CDR2 SYGVKD. The junction had 11 bases not matched to a gene; V was cut back by 6 bases and J by 4 bases. The CDR3 DNA reads TGTGCCATCAGGCCCGCAACGGGACAGGATTACAATGAGCAGTTCTTC. Amino acid sequence: CAIRPATGQDYNEQFF.

The rearrangement links TRBV29-1 to TRBJ2-7, with D possibly TRBD1 on 5 matching bases. Trimming took off 5 bases at V and 5 bases at J, with 13 bases between the two ends. Germline V gene lookup returns CDR1 SQVTM and CDR2 ANQGSEA. The CDR3 spans 12 residues. DNA of the CDR3: TGCAGCGTTTATTCTAGGGGCCACGAGCAGTACTTC. This sequence encodes CSVYSRGHEQYF.

The chain has TRBV9 and TRBJ1-1, with a weak D call TRBD1 (5 bases). The length of the CDR3 is 15 residues. Trimming removed 4 bases from V and 1 base from J, with 14 bases in between. The germline V gene has CDR1 SGDLS and CDR2 YYNGEE. The CDR3, as DNA: TGTGCCAGCAGCCCGACCAGGGTTAGGAACACTGAAGCTTTCTTT. It is translated as CASSPTRVRNTEAFF. Looking up the rest from reference TRBV9 and TRBJ1-1 gives the full variable domain: DSGVTQTPKHLITATGQRVTLRCSPRSGDLSVYWYQQSLDQGLQFLIQYYNGEERAKGNILERFSAQQFPDLHSELNLSSLELGDSALYFCASSPTRVRNTEAFFGQGTRLTVV.

This chain connects TRBV6-5 to TRBJ1-6, with 8 bases aligning to TRBD1. This CDR3 contains 16 residues. Germline V gene lookup returns CDR1 MNHEY and CDR2 SVGAGI. The junction had 10 bases not matched to a gene; V was cut back by 4 bases and J by 8 bases. CDR3 nucleotide sequence: TGTGCCAGCAGTTTGCTGGACAGGGTTTCTGATTCACCCCTCCACTTT. This codes for CASSLLDRVSDSPLHF.

The V and J genes are TRBV4-3 and TRBJ2-2; 8 nucleotides match TRBD1. The V gene end was trimmed by 4 bases and the J gene end by 4 bases; junction bases not matched to a gene: 2. Germline lookup yields CDR1 LGHNA and CDR2 YSLEER. The CDR3 sequence is 14 residues long. CDR3 sequence: CASSPRGLTGELFF. The CDR3 DNA reads TGCGCCAGCAGCCCCAGGGGGCTCACCGGGGAGCTGTTTTTT.

V gene TRBV28 combines with J gene TRBJ1-3; unclear D gene. The CDR3 is made up of 15 amino acids. The V gene lost 2 bases and the J gene lost 0 bases, with 8 bases spanning the gap. Germline CDR1 and CDR2: MDHEN and SYDVKM. The CDR3: CASSLVAASGNTIYF. DNA for the CDR3: TGTGCCAGCAGTTTAGTTGCCGCCTCTGGAAACACCATATATTTT.

This clonotype was picked up many times. J is TRBJ2-1 and V is TRBV6-5; no clear D gene. The germline V and J ends were trimmed by 8 bases and 3 bases, with 17 bases remaining between them. The CDR3 extends over 15 amino acids. Germline loops: CDR1 MNHEY, CDR2 SVGAGI. CDR3 region: CASGARWLGYNEQFF. CDR3 in DNA: TGTGCCAGCGGTGCGCGGTGGTTGGGCTACAATGAGCAGTTCTTC.

This clonotype has at least ten counts. The chain combines TRBV24-1 with TRBJ2-1; 8 positions match TRBD1. Germline-derived CDR1 and CDR2 are KGHDR and SFDVKD. The CDR3 is 15 amino acids. Trimming took 2 bases from V and 7 from J; bases not matched to a gene: 6. The CDR3 coding sequence is TGTGCCACCAGTGATTCAGGGGGCTATTGGAATGAGCAGTTCTTC. This sequence encodes CATSDSGGYWNEQFF.

This clonotype was observed a single time. The rearrangement links TRBV5-1 to TRBJ1-1; TRBD1 aligns across 7 bases. Germline values: CDR1 SGHRS, CDR2 YFSETQ. The trim removed 6 bases at V and 4 bases at J, leaving 6 bases unmatched. CDR3 length: 13 residues. CDR3 sequence: CASTRDSGTEAFF. The CDR3 coding sequence is TGCGCCAGCACCCGGGACAGTGGCACTGAAGCTTTCTTT.

The CDR3 loop reads CASSDWGNSYEQYF. The CDR3 bases are TGTGCCAGTAGTGACTGGGGCAACTCCTACGAGCAGTACTTC. J is TRBJ2-7 and V is TRBV19; TRBD1 might be the D (5 bases). This CDR3 is built from 14 residues. The germline V gene has CDR1 LNHDA and CDR2 SQIVND (reference sequence). The ends were cut back, 5 bases at V and 0 bases at J, with 11 bases in the middle.

The chain is built from TRBV3-1 and TRBJ2-1; D gene unclear. The CDR3 sequence is 13 residues long. The V gene lost 3 bases and the J gene lost 2 bases, with 5 bases spanning the gap. Germline V CDR1 and CDR2: LGHDT, YNNKEL (reference sequence). In DNA, the CDR3 is TGTGCCAGCAGCCAGGCCACCTACAATGAGCAGTTCTTC. Translating it yields CASSQATYNEQFF.

The CDR3 region is CASSEARRMAGANVLTF. The CDR3 DNA follows: TGTGCCAGCAGTGAAGCGAGAAGGATGGCTGGGGCCAACGTCCTGACTTTC. This sequence joins TRBV2 and TRBJ2-6; D is undetermined. CDR1 is SNHLY, CDR2 FYNNEI, per germline. V gave up 0 bases and J gave up 2 bases, with 11 bases separating them. The CDR3 is 17 amino acids.

In this sample, this clonotype turned up a few times. The rearrangement uses TRBV5-6 and TRBJ2-2, with D perhaps TRBD1 or TRBD2 (5 bases each). The CDR3 consists of 16 residues. Between the trimmed V and J ends, which lost 2 bases and 1 base, there was a span of 12 bases. The V gene's germline CDR1 is SGHDT and CDR2 YYEEEE. CDR3 protein: CASSFGGDVNTGELFF. CDR3 sequence (DNA): TGTGCCAGCAGCTTTGGGGGAGACGTGAACACCGGGGAGCTGTTTTTT.